This T cell receptor (beta chain) was documented in a study of blood T cell repertoires in COVID-19. Study overall: Sites across the United States, Italy and Spain contributed samples from acute and convalescent COVID-19. PBMCs, B-cell-depleted T cells, or T cells were the source of the cDNA or gDNA that made up the material.

A few counts support this clone. V was shortened by 3 bases and J by 0 bases, with 5 bases between the two germline ends. Germline lookup yields CDR1 KGHSH and CDR2 LQKENI. CDR3 length: 14 residues. Original data processing: Using reference gene primer amplification, nucleated cell counts were estimated. Generated by immunoSEQ multiplex PCR, the TCRdb table keeps only in-frame clones and is missing some. V and J calls and clone size are those listed in that table; D and trimming were worked out from the DNA. Among 300,000 or so clones listed, approximately 86% were seen once. The receptor was isolated from a woman between 45 and 60 years old with active or convalescent COVID-19. The sample was peripheral blood. The V and J genes are TRBV18 and TRBJ1-4; D is uncertain. CDR3 sequence: CASSPSATNEKLFF. CDR3 nucleotide sequence: TGTGCCAGCTCACCGTCTGCAACTAATGAAAAACTGTTTTTT.